This TCR beta chain was found in a study of shared clonotypes between healthy human individuals. Germline CDR1 reads GTSNPN; CDR2 reads SVGIG (reference sequence). The CDR3 contains 15 residues. The V end was cut by 2 bases, the J end by 9 bases, with 20 bases between. Overall study findings and caveats: All-four-donor shared clonotypes had higher generation probabilities than non-shared clonotypes did.

TCRdb's table, derived via immunoSEQ multiplex PCR, lists solely in-frame clones and lacks some. The data show 2 million to 2.5 million clones, around 93% seen once. Comments on this clone: Its antigen is not identified.

This TCR was recovered from a man aged 18 to 30 in good health. Some clones in this sample may be carry-over from other donors' samples. The chain is built from TRBV30 and TRBJ1-3; weak D call: TRBD1 (6 bases). The sequenced sample was naive CD4+ T cells from PBMCs. The subset was: CD45RA+ positively selected. The CDR3 region has the DNA TGTGCCTGGAGTCGGGGGCAGGGGCAAGTGGGCACCATATATTTT. The encoded protein is CAWSRGQGQVGTIYF. The complete variable domain, with remaining parts taken from reference TRBV30 and TRBJ1-3, reads SQTIHQWPATLVQPVGSPLSLECTVEGTSNPNLYWYRQAAGRGLQLLFYSVGIGQISSEVPQNLSASRPQDRQFILSSKKLLLSDSGFYLCAWSRGQGQVGTIYFGEGSWLTVV.